A selection of T cell receptor beta chains follows, all from one sample in a study of blood T cell repertoires in COVID-19. The data were produced by immunoSEQ multiplex PCR, yet TCRdb's version contains in-frame clones alone and is incomplete. The table shows about 200,000 clones, with around 80% occurring only once. The sequenced sample consisted of peripheral blood. The source of these receptors is a woman aged 35 to 49 with acute or convalescent COVID-19. Each CDR3 is given with its conserved first and last residue. Each record gives: J gene, D gene, clone size, V gene, CDR3 DNA, CDR3 protein. A D gene is named only where the DNA matches it firmly. For some rows the clone size is stated as once, few or many, or as a class when expanded; others skip it.

TRBJ1-2,-,-,TRBV12-3/TRBV12-4,TGTGCCAGCAGCTGGGACATCAGCTATGGCTACACCTTC,CASSWDISYGYTF
TRBJ2-3,TRBD2,-,TRBV12-3/TRBV12-4,TGTGCCAGCAGTTCTAGCGGGAGTACGCAGTATTTT,CASSSSGSTQYF
TRBJ1-4,-,-,TRBV10-3,TGTGCCATCAGTAGCGGACCTAATGAAAAACTGTTTTTT,CAISSGPNEKLFF
TRBJ2-1,-,-,TRBV7-2,TGTGCCAGCAGCACCTACAAGGGGCCCTACAATGAGCAGTTCTTC,CASSTYKGPYNEQFF
TRBJ2-7,TRBD1,-,TRBV7-3,TGTGCCAGCAGCTTCTCAGGGGGCGCGTACGAGCAGTACTTC,CASSFSGGAYEQYF
TRBJ2-3,TRBD2,-,TRBV5-1,TGCGCCAGCAGCTTGACTAGCGGGGGCCTAACAGATACGCAGTATTTT,CASSLTSGGLTDTQYF
TRBJ2-3,-,once,TRBV27,TGTGCCAGCAGCCCTGTAGGGGGGGGGTCGGATACGCAGTATTTT,CASSPVGGGSDTQYF
TRBJ2-1,-,-,TRBV29-1,TGCAGCGGTCGGGACTCCTACAATGAGCAGTTCTTC,CSGRDSYNEQFF
TRBJ1-1,-,-,TRBV24-1,TGTGCCACCAAGGGAAATGGAGGAACTGAAGCTTTCTTT,CATKGNGGTEAFF
TRBJ2-3,-,-,TRBV28,TGTGCCAGCAGTTTATTCAGGAAATACACAGATACGCAGTATTTT,CASSLFRKYTDTQYF
TRBJ1-3,TRBD1,-,TRBV15,TGTGCCACCGGGACAGGGTCTTTAATCGGAAACACCATATATTTT,CATGTGSLIGNTIYF
TRBJ2-2,TRBD2,once,TRBV29-1,TGCAGCGTTGTGATTGGGAGGGTTTCCGGGGAGCTGTTTTTT,CSVVIGRVSGELFF
TRBJ1-3,TRBD1,-,TRBV27,TGTGCCAGCAGTTCCCGGACAGGGTCTGGAAACACCATATATTTT,CASSSRTGSGNTIYF
TRBJ1-1,TRBD1,-,TRBV27,TGTGCCAGCAGTTCCTACGATCGACAGGGCCACACTGAAGCTTTCTTT,CASSSYDRQGHTEAFF
TRBJ1-1,-,-,TRBV3-1/TRBV3-2,TGTGCCAGCAGCCAAGTTCTAATGAGGGGGGGAACTGAAGCTTTCTTT,CASSQVLMRGGTEAFF
TRBJ1-2,TRBD1,-,TRBV4-2,TGTGCCAGCAGCCACCCGACAGGGGGCATCTCTGGCTACACCTTC,CASSHPTGGISGYTF
TRBJ2-7,TRBD2,-,TRBV6-2/TRBV6-3,TGTGCCAGCAGTCCCCTAGCGGCACGATCGCGAGAGCAGTACTTC,CASSPLAARSREQYF